Sequencing of this TCR beta chain was carried out in a study of T cell responses to AZD1222 COVID-19 vaccine. The overall study: Second-dose intervals of approximately 4 or approximately 12 weeks were pooled.

Using immunoSEQ multiplex PCR, the repertoire was profiled, and TCRdb retains in-frame clones only, with some absent. The profile shows more than 100,000 clones, about 87% of them singletons. The CDR3 spans 15 residues. V lost 1 base and J 9 bases, leaving 16 bases between the germline ends. Germline loops: CDR1 MGHRA, CDR2 YSYEKL. The rearrangement links TRBV4-1 to TRBJ2-1; D might be TRBD1 or TRBD2, each matching 5 bases. The sequence was collected from an adult in good health. The source material was peripheral blood, sampled on day 0 of AZD1222 vaccination. CDR3 sequence reads: CASSQVSLGGGEQFF. The CDR3 DNA follows: TGCGCCAGCAGCCAAGTTTCCCTAGGTGGGGGTGAGCAGTTCTTC.